This T cell receptor (beta chain) originates from a study of blood T cell repertoires in COVID-19. Study-wide background: Whether acute or convalescent, the COVID-19 samples came from the United States, Italy and Spain.

In the authors' workflow: Reference gene primer amplification yielded estimated nucleated cell counts. Measured with immunoSEQ multiplex PCR; TCRdb has only the in-frame clones, and not every one. V and J calls and clone size are copied from that table; D and trimming were computed from the DNA. The data show 130,000 to 150,000 clones, roughly 78% seen once. This CDR3 region has 12 residues. Trimming removed 4 bases at V and 3 bases at J, with 10 bases between. CDR1 is SQVTM and CDR2 is ANQGSEA in the germline V gene. The receptor was derived from a man aged 55-75 years with acute or convalescent COVID-19. The chain combines TRBV29-1 with TRBJ2-7, with no clear D. The sequenced sample was peripheral blood. CDR3 residues: CSVGYGNYEQYF. Written as DNA, the CDR3 is TGCAGCGTTGGGTATGGCAACTACGAGCAGTACTTC.